Listed below are T cell receptor beta chains from one sample, sequenced in a study of CD8+ T cells in alopecia areata. Profiled with immunoSEQ multiplex PCR; TCRdb holds only in-frame clones, not every one. Of about 160,000 clones detected, around 86% appear once; the ten largest clones hold over 13%. Sample: CD8+ T cells sorted from blood, taken at week 0. These receptors all stem from a human donor with alopecia areata. The CDR3 runs from the conserved cysteine through the conserved F or W. D genes are given only for firm matches. Clone size is given for some rows only: seen once, a few or many times, or a class if the clone is expanded.

v_gene	d_gene	abundance	j_gene	CDR3nt	CDR3aa
TRBV27	TRBD2	.	TRBJ2-7	TGTGCCAGCAGTTCAGCGGGAGTCACTACCGAGCAGTACTTC	CASSSAGVTTEQYF
TRBV7-9	.	.	TRBJ1-1	TGTGCCACCCAAGGGGCGAGCACTGAAGCTTTCTTT	CATQGASTEAFF
TRBV4-1	.	.	TRBJ2-3	TGCGCCAGCAGCCAAGATTCTCAGTGGCCAGATACGCAGTATTTT	CASSQDSQWPDTQYF
TRBV4-1	TRBD1	.	TRBJ2-7	TGCGCCAGCAGCCGCGGGACAGGGAGCTACGAGCAGTACTTC	CASSRGTGSYEQYF
TRBV27	.	.	TRBJ2-3	TGTGCCAGCAGCCCCCGGGCAGATACGCAGTATTTT	CASSPRADTQYF
TRBV11-2	.	.	TRBJ1-1	TGTGCCAGCAGCTTAGTAGAGGGAACTGAAGCTTTCTTT	CASSLVEGTEAFF
TRBV18	.	.	TRBJ2-2	TGTGCCAGCTCACCACCGCGGATGACTAGGAAACCCGGGGAGCTGTTTTTT	CASSPPRMTRKPGELFF
TRBV29-1	.	few	TRBJ2-3	TGCAGCGTTGTCCGACACGGGGGCACCGAGGGCACGCAGTATTTT	CSVVRHGGTEGTQYF
TRBV27	.	.	TRBJ1-5	TGTGCCAGCAGCTGGGAGGGAAATCAGCCCCAGCATTTT	CASSWEGNQPQHF
TRBV29-1	.	.	TRBJ2-1	TGCAGCGTTGAAGATGAGATACCCCCCAACAATGAGCAGTTCTTC	CSVEDEIPPNNEQFF
TRBV5-6	.	.	TRBJ1-2	TGTGCCAGCAGCTTGTCAGCGGATAACTATGGCTACACCTTC	CASSLSADNYGYTF
TRBV11-2	.	once	TRBJ2-3	TGTGCCAGCAGCTTGACTGGGGAACCACAGCGAGATACGCAGTATTTT	CASSLTGEPQRDTQYF
TRBV21-1	.	.	TRBJ1-1	TGTGCCAGCAGCTCCCCCGGGACAGGGGCGAACACTGAAGCTTTCTTT	CASSSPGTGANTEAFF
TRBV7-2	.	.	TRBJ2-2	TGTGCCAGCAGCTTAGGGGGATTAGAGCTGTTTTTT	CASSLGGLELFF
TRBV7-9	.	.	TRBJ2-3	TGTGCCAGCAGCTTAGGCACAGATACGCAGTATTTT	CASSLGTDTQYF
TRBV7-8	.	.	TRBJ1-2	TGTGCCAGCACCTGGGGTGGTTTCTATGGCTACACCTTC	CASTWGGFYGYTF
TRBV5-1	.	.	TRBJ2-2	TGCGCCAGCACCCCTGGGACCACACTACCGAACACCGGGGAGCTGTTTTTT	CASTPGTTLPNTGELFF
TRBV5-1	.	.	TRBJ2-2	TGCGCCAGCAGCTCATCTTTAGACCGCGGGGAGCTGTTTTTT	CASSSSLDRGELFF
TRBV5-4	TRBD1	.	TRBJ1-2	TGTGCCAGCAGCTCGGACAGGGACGACGGGATTTATGGCTACACCTTC	CASSSDRDDGIYGYTF
TRBV7-9	.	.	TRBJ2-2	TGTGCCAGCAGCTATAGTCTATGGGAATTGGCGAACACCGGGGAGCTGTTTTTT	CASSYSLWELANTGELFF
TRBV19	.	.	TRBJ2-3	TGTGCCAGTAGTATAGTCTCGGGAACAGATACGCAGTATTTT	CASSIVSGTDTQYF
TRBV5-1	TRBD1	.	TRBJ2-2	TGCGCCAGCAGCCCAGGACAGGGGGCGAGAACCGGGGAGCTGTTTTTT	CASSPGQGARTGELFF
TRBV6-5	.	.	TRBJ2-3	TGTGCCAGCCTACTAGCAGATACGCAGTATTTT	CASLLADTQYF
TRBV27	TRBD1	.	TRBJ2-7	TGTGCCAGCAGTTTCGAGGGCAGGGGGTACGAGCAGTACTTC	CASSFEGRGYEQYF
TRBV23-1	.	.	TRBJ1-4	TGCGCCAGCAGGGACCTATCGGGTGCAACTAATGAAAAACTGTTTTTT	CASRDLSGATNEKLFF
TRBV13	.	.	TRBJ2-7	TGTGCCAGCAGCTTAGTAGGCTCGAGCGAGCAGTACTTC	CASSLVGSSEQYF
TRBV27	.	.	TRBJ2-1	TGTGCCAGCAGTCCGTCGGGGGACCTCTCCAATGAGCAGTTCTTC	CASSPSGDLSNEQFF
TRBV4-1	TRBD2	.	TRBJ2-4	TGCGCCAGCAGTTCGACTAGCTTCGCAAACATTCAGTACTTC	CASSSTSFANIQYF
TRBV7-9	TRBD2	.	TRBJ2-3	TGTGCCAGCAGCCCTCGCGGGGGGGCGGCAGATACGCAGTATTTT	CASSPRGGAADTQYF
TRBV6-5	.	.	TRBJ1-1	TGTGCCAGCAGTTATCTTCAGGGAGTCACTGAAGCTTTCTTT	CASSYLQGVTEAFF
TRBV2	.	.	TRBJ2-7	TGTGCCAGCAGGGGGCACAGGGTCGAGCAGTACTTC	CASRGHRVEQYF
TRBV27	.	.	TRBJ2-7	TGTGCCAGCAGTGTCGGGACAAACTACGAGCAGTACTTC	CASSVGTNYEQYF